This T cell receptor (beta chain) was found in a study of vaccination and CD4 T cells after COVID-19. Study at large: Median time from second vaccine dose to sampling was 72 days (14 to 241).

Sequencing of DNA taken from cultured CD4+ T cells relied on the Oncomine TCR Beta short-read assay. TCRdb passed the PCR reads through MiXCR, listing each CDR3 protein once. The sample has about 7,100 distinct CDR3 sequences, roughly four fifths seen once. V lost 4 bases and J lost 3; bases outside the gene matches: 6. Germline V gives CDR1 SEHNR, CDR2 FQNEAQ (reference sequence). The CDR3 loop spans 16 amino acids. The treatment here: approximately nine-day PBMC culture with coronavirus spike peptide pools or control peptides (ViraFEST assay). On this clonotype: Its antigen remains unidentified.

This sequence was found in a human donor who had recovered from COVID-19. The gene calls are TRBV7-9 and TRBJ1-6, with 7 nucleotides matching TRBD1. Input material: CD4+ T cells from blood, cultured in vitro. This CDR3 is CASSSSRQGYNSPLHF. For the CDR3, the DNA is TGTGCCAGCAGCTCGAGCCGACAGGGCTATAATTCACCCCTCCACTTT.